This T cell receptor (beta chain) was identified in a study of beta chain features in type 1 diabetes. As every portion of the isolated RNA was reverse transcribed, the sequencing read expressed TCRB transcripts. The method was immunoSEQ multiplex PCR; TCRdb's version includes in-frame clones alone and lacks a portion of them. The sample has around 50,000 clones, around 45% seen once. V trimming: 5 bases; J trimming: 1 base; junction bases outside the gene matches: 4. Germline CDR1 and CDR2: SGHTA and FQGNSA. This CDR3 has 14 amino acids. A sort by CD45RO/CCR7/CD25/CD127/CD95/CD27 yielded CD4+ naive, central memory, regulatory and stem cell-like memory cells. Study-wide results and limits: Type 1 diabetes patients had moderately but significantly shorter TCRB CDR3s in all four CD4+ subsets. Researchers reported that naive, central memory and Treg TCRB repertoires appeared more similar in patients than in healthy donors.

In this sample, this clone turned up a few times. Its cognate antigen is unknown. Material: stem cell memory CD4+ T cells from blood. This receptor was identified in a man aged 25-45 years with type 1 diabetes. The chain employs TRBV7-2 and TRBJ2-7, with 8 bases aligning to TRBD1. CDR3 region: CASSPGGHSYEQYF. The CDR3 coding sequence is TGTGCCAGCAGCCCAGGGGGCCATTCCTACGAGCAGTACTTC.